These T cell receptor beta chains were read from a single sample in a study of T cell responses to AZD1222 COVID-19 vaccine. TCRdb's table, derived via immunoSEQ multiplex PCR, lists solely in-frame clones and lacks some. Here the sample spans tens of thousands of clones, around 90% being singletons. The source was peripheral blood, collected 28 days after the second AZD1222 dose. These receptors came from an adult who received the AZD1222 COVID-19 vaccine. The CDR3 runs from the conserved cysteine through the conserved F or W. Each record gives: J gene, D gene, clone size, V gene, CDR3 DNA, CDR3 protein. A D gene is named only where the DNA matches it firmly. Not every row has a clone size; where given, it reads once, few, many or a size class.

J gene: TRBJ1-5
D gene: TRBD1
clone size: once
V gene: TRBV14
CDR3 DNA: TGTGCCAGCAGCCAAGAAGGGGGCGATCAGCCCCAGCATTTT
CDR3 protein: CASSQEGGDQPQHF

J gene: TRBJ1-1
D gene: TRBD1
clone size: -
V gene: TRBV30
CDR3 DNA: TGTGCCTGGAGTCCGACCCGGACAGGCATCATGAACACTGAAGCTTTCTTT
CDR3 protein: CAWSPTRTGIMNTEAFF

J gene: TRBJ1-3
D gene: TRBD1
clone size: once
V gene: TRBV19
CDR3 DNA: TGTGCCAGTAGTGCCATTGACAGGGCTCTCTCTGGAAACACCATATATTTT
CDR3 protein: CASSAIDRALSGNTIYF

J gene: TRBJ1-1
D gene: -
clone size: -
V gene: TRBV5-4
CDR3 DNA: TGTGCCAGCAGCCCTGGACAGAACACTGAAGCTTTCTTT
CDR3 protein: CASSPGQNTEAFF

J gene: TRBJ2-5
D gene: -
clone size: -
V gene: TRBV6-5
CDR3 DNA: TGTGCCAGCAGTATCCTGGGCGGGGAGACCCAGTACTTC
CDR3 protein: CASSILGGETQYF

J gene: TRBJ2-2
D gene: -
clone size: -
V gene: TRBV6-1
CDR3 DNA: TGTGCCAGCAGTGAAAACAGGGCTGAGATCACCGGGGAGCTGTTTTTT
CDR3 protein: CASSENRAEITGELFF

J gene: TRBJ2-5
D gene: -
clone size: -
V gene: TRBV6-1
CDR3 DNA: TGTGCCAGCAGTGAAGGCTGGAGTGGCGAGACCCAGTACTTC
CDR3 protein: CASSEGWSGETQYF

J gene: TRBJ1-6
D gene: TRBD1
clone size: -
V gene: TRBV11-3
CDR3 DNA: TGTGCCAGCAGCAGCCGGGACAGGGAAATTTATAATTCACCCCTCCACTTT
CDR3 protein: CASSSRDREIYNSPLHF

J gene: TRBJ2-7
D gene: -
clone size: -
V gene: TRBV9
CDR3 DNA: TGTGCCAGCAGCCCCTCCGGCTCCTACGAGCAGTACTTC
CDR3 protein: CASSPSGSYEQYF

J gene: TRBJ2-2
D gene: -
clone size: -
V gene: TRBV5-4
CDR3 DNA: TGTGCCAGCAGCTTGGGGAGACGGGAGCTGTTTTTT
CDR3 protein: CASSLGRRELFF

J gene: TRBJ2-7
D gene: -
clone size: -
V gene: TRBV25-1
CDR3 DNA: TGTGCCAGCAGTGAGGCCCCTCCGGGCGAGCAGTACTTC
CDR3 protein: CASSEAPPGEQYF

J gene: TRBJ2-2
D gene: -
clone size: -
V gene: TRBV27
CDR3 DNA: TGTGCCAGCACGTACTCGGGAAACACCGGGGAGCTGTTTTTT
CDR3 protein: CASTYSGNTGELFF

J gene: TRBJ2-7
D gene: TRBD1
clone size: -
V gene: TRBV7-7
CDR3 DNA: TGTGCCAGCAGGGGAGAGACAGGGATGTCCTACGAGCAGTACTTC
CDR3 protein: CASRGETGMSYEQYF